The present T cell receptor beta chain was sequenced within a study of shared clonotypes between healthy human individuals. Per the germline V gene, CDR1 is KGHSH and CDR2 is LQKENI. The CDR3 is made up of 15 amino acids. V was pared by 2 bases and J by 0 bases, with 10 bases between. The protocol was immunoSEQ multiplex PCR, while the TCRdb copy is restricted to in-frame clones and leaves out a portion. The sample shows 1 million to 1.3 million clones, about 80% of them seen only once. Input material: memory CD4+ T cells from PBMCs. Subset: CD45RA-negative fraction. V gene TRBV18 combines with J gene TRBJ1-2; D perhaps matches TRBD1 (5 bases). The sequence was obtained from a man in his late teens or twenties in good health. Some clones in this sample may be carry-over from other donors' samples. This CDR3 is CASSPRDVPNYGYTF. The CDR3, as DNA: TGTGCCAGCTCACCAAGGGACGTTCCTAACTATGGCTACACCTTC.